The rows below give T cell receptor beta chains drawn from one sample of a study of T cells in Graves' hyperthyroidism and ophthalmopathy. TCRdb reanalysed the multiplex PCR reads using MiXCR and keeps one entry per CDR3 protein. The sample includes roughly 640,000 distinct CDR3 sequences, around 15% seen only once; the top ten take 2.5% to 4%. The material sequenced was blood. These receptors were collected from a woman aged 35 to 49 with Graves' ophthalmopathy. Both conserved end residues are part of each CDR3. D genes are given only for firm matches. Some rows have no size entry. The others give once, few or many, or a class for an expanded clone.

V: TRBV3-1; size: once; D: NA; J: TRBJ2-6; DNA: TGTGCCAGCAGCCAACCGCCCGGGGCCAACGTCCTGACTTTC; CDR3: CASSQPPGANVLTF
V: TRBV29-1; size: many; D: NA; J: TRBJ2-7; DNA: TGCAGCGTTGGTGACCGAAGCTCCTACGAGCAGTACTTC; CDR3: CSVGDRSSYEQYF
V: TRBV6-1; size: many; D: TRBD1; J: TRBJ2-5; DNA: TGTGCCAGCAGTGAAATCTCGGGACAGGCCCCCTCCTACTTC; CDR3: CASSEISGQAPSYF
V: TRBV5-1; size: NA; D: TRBD1; J: TRBJ2-7; DNA: TGTGCCAGCAGCTGGAGAAGGGGACAGGGATCTAAGGACGAGCAGTACTTC; CDR3: CASSWRRGQGSKDEQYF
V: TRBV18; size: many; D: TRBD1; J: TRBJ2-7; DNA: TGTGCCAGCTCCGGGACAGGCTACGAGCAGTACTTC; CDR3: CASSGTGYEQYF
V: TRBV12-3/TRBV12-4; size: few; D: NA; J: TRBJ2-4; DNA: TGTGCCAGCAGTGGGGGACATACGGCCGCCAAAAACATTCAGTACTTC; CDR3: CASSGGHTAAKNIQYF
V: TRBV7-6; size: NA; D: TRBD2; J: TRBJ2-1; DNA: TGTGCCAGCAGCTTTCAATCCACTAGCGGGAGGGCCAACAATGAGCAGTTCTTC; CDR3: CASSFQSTSGRANNEQFF
V: TRBV20-1; size: few; D: NA; J: TRBJ1-5; DNA: TGCAGTGCTAGTGAGGGCAGGTACAATCAGCCCCAGCATTTT; CDR3: CSASEGRYNQPQHF
V: TRBV5-1; size: few; D: NA; J: TRBJ1-2; DNA: TGCGCCAGCAGCTTCCGACAGCCGTCTAACTATGGCTACACCTTC; CDR3: CASSFRQPSNYGYTF
V: TRBV2; size: NA; D: TRBD2; J: TRBJ2-3; DNA: TGTGCCAGCAGGGGGACTAGCGGGGGGGTCACAGATACGCAGTATTTT; CDR3: CASRGTSGGVTDTQYF
V: TRBV5-1; size: NA; D: TRBD1; J: TRBJ1-4; DNA: TGCGCCAGCAGCCCGGGACAGTCTAATGAAAAACTGTTTTTT; CDR3: CASSPGQSNEKLFF
V: TRBV3-1; size: few; D: NA; J: TRBJ1-5; DNA: TGTGCCAGCAGCCAAGGTGGGAGTCGGCCCCAGCATTTT; CDR3: CASSQGGSRPQHF
V: TRBV24-1; size: few; D: NA; J: TRBJ2-7; DNA: TGTGCCACCAGTGAAGGGGGCTCCTACGAGCAGTACTTC; CDR3: CATSEGGSYEQYF
V: TRBV3-1; size: many; D: NA; J: TRBJ1-5; DNA: TGTGCCAGCAGCCAAGATGGGGCCTATCAGCCCCAGCATTTT; CDR3: CASSQDGAYQPQHF
V: TRBV20-1; size: many; D: TRBD2; J: TRBJ2-5; DNA: TGCAGTGCTCCCCTGAGTGGTGCGGGAGTCGGGACCCAGTACTTC; CDR3: CSAPLSGAGVGTQYF
V: TRBV5-1; size: NA; D: TRBD1; J: TRBJ1-2; DNA: TGCGCCAGCAGCTTGGCGGGGACAGGGGGCTTGGGCTACACCTTC; CDR3: CASSLAGTGGLGYTF
V: TRBV11-2; size: many; D: NA; J: TRBJ1-6; DNA: TGTGCCAGCAGCGAGAGACAGGTCGGGTCACCCCTCCACTTT; CDR3: CASSERQVGSPLHF
V: TRBV20-1; size: few; D: TRBD2; J: TRBJ2-7; DNA: TGCAGTGCTAGTGAAGCGGGGGGCCTCTCCTACGAGCAGTACTTC; CDR3: CSASEAGGLSYEQYF
V: TRBV7-2; size: many; D: NA; J: TRBJ1-1; DNA: TGTGCCAGCAGCTTACATCCAAGCACTGAAGCTTTCTTT; CDR3: CASSLHPSTEAFF
V: TRBV28; size: many; D: TRBD2; J: TRBJ2-7; DNA: TGTGCCAGCAGCCCCAGGACTAGCGGCGGTTCGAGAGAGCAGTACTTC; CDR3: CASSPRTSGGSREQYF
V: TRBV7-9; size: NA; D: TRBD1; J: TRBJ2-3; DNA: TGTGCCAGCAGCTTAATAACAGGGGGAACGGATACGCAGTATTTT; CDR3: CASSLITGGTDTQYF
V: TRBV7-3; size: many; D: NA; J: TRBJ2-3; DNA: TGTGCCAGCAGCTTAACGGGGGTTCGCACAGATACGCAGTATTTT; CDR3: CASSLTGVRTDTQYF
V: TRBV28; size: NA; D: NA; J: TRBJ1-4; DNA: TGTGCCAGCAGTTTCGAAACTAATGAAAAACTGTTTTTT; CDR3: CASSFETNEKLFF
V: TRBV6-1; size: few; D: NA; J: TRBJ1-6; DNA: TGTGCCAGCACTACACCCGGGGGGGAGTTGTTACGGCGGGTCCAAGATTCACCCCTCCACTTT; CDR3: CASTTPGGELLRRVQDSPLHF
V: TRBV5-6; size: many; D: NA; J: TRBJ2-7; DNA: TGTGCCAGCAGCTTGGAAAGGGGGGGGGCCTACGAGCAGTACTTC; CDR3: CASSLERGGAYEQYF
V: TRBV12-3/TRBV12-4; size: many; D: NA; J: TRBJ1-4; DNA: TGTGCCAGCAGTACCTTTGGGGAAAAACTGTTTTTT; CDR3: CASSTFGEKLFF
V: TRBV6-2/TRBV6-3; size: NA; D: NA; J: TRBJ1-2; DNA: TGTGCCACCCGGACAGTCAACTATGGCTACACCTTC; CDR3: CATRTVNYGYTF
V: TRBV4-1; size: NA; D: NA; J: TRBJ2-7; DNA: TGCGCCAGCAGCCCGGTAACGGCAGGAGACTCCTACGAGCAGTACTTC; CDR3: CASSPVTAGDSYEQYF